The clone carrying this TCR beta chain has at least ten counts. Its specificity is unknown. Germline V gene sequence: CDR1 SEHNR, CDR2 FQNEAQ (reference sequence). CDR3 length equals 17 residues. Deletions cut 5 bases from V and 1 base from J, with 20 bases between. These data are taken from a study of early T cells in non-severe SARS-CoV-2 infection. About the research overall: Unpaired chains resulted from sequencing bulk RNA of unsorted whole blood.

The study's findings and limits: Clonotype matching in VDJdb favored anti-spike CD8 responses and did not capture private and CD4 specificities.

Researchers tagged individual cDNA molecules with unique molecular identifiers. TCRdb ran MiXCR on the 5' RACE reads and lists one entry per CDR3 protein. This table holds some 62,000 distinct CDR3 sequences, 8% to 9% found once. The sample here was whole blood, taken at baseline. The chain employs TRBV7-9 and TRBJ1-1; a weak D match, TRBD1 (6 bases). The receptor's source is an adult who was a healthcare worker with PCR-confirmed SARS-CoV-2 infection or an uninfected control (not recorded which). DNA for the CDR3: TGTGCCAGCAGCCCCCCCGGGACATCGCTTTCGAACACTGAAGCTTTCTTT. This sequence encodes CASSPPGTSLSNTEAFF.